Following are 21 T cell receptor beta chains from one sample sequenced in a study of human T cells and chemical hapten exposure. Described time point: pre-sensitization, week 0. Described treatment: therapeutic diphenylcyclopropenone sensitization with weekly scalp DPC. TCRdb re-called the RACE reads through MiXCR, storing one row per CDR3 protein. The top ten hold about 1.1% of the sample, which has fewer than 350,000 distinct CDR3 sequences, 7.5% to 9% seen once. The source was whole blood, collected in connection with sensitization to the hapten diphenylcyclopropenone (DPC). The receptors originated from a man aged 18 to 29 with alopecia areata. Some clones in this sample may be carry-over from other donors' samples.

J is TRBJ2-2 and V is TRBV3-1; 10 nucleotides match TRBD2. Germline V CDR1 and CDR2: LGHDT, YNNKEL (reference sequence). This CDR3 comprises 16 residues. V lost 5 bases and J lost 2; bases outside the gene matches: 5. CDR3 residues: CASSSGTSVNTGELFF. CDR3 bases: TGTGCCAGCAGCTCCGGGACTAGCGTTAACACCGGGGAGCTGTTTTTT.

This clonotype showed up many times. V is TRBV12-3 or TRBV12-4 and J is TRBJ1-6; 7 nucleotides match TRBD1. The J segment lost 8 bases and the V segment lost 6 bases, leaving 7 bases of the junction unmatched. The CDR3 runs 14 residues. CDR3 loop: CASSLGQKDSPLHF. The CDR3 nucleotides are TGTGCCAGCAGCCTGGGACAGAAGGATTCACCCCTCCACTTT.

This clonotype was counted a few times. DNA for the CDR3: TGCAGCGTTGTGGGGCGCTCCTCGAACACTGAAGCTTTCTTT. It encodes CSVVGRSSNTEAFF. This sequence joins TRBV29-1 and TRBJ1-1, with a possible D match to TRBD1 (5 bases). From germline, CDR1 is SQVTM and CDR2 ANQGSEA. Deletions cut 4 bases from V and 1 base from J, with 13 bases between. There are 14 residues in the CDR3.

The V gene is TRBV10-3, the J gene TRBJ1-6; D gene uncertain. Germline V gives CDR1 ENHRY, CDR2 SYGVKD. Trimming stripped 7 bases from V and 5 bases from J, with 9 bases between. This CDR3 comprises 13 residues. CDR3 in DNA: TGTGCCATCAAGGCCGACGATAATTCACCCCTCCACTTT. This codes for CAIKADDNSPLHF.

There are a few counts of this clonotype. The CDR3: CSASPRFTGLDGYTF. The CDR3 coding sequence is TGCAGTGCTAGCCCGCGCTTCACAGGGCTCGATGGCTACACCTTC. The chain couples TRBV20-1 to TRBJ1-2, with a tentative D call TRBD1 (6 bases). Germline CDR1 and CDR2: DFQATT and SNEGSKA (reference sequence). The CDR3 contains 15 residues. V was trimmed by 3 bases and J by 6 bases, leaving 20 bases between them.

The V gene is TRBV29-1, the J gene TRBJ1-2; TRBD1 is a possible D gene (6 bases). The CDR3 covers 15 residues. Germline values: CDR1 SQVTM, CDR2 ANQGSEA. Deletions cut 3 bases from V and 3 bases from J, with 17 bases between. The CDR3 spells CSVDKQGSDYYGYTF. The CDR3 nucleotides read TGCAGCGTTGACAAACAGGGTTCGGACTACTATGGCTACACCTTC.

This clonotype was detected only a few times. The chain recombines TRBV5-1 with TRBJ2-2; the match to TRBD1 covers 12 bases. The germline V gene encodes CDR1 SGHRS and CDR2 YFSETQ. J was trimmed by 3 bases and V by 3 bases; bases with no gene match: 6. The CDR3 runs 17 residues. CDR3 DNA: TGCGCCAGCAGCTCCCCGGGACAGGGGGCATACACCGGGGAGCTGTTTTTT. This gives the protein CASSSPGQGAYTGELFF.

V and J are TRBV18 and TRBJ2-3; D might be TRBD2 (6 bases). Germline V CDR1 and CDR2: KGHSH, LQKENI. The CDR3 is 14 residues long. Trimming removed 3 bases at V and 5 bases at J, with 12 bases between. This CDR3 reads CASSPRSSVDTQYF. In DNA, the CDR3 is TGTGCCAGCTCACCGCGGTCTAGCGTAGATACGCAGTATTTT.

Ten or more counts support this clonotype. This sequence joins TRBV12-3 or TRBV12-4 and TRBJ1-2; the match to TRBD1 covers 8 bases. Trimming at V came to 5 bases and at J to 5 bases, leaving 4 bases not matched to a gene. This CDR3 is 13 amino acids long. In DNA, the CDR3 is TGTGCCAGCAGTCTAAACAGGGGGTATGGCTACACCTTC. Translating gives CASSLNRGYGYTF.

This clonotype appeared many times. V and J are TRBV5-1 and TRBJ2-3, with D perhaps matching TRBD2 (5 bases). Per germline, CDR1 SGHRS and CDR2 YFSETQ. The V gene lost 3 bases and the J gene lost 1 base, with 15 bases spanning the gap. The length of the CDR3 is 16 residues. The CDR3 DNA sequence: TGCGCCAGCAGCTCCGGAATAGCGCTCCGCACAGATACGCAGTATTTT. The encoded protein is CASSSGIALRTDTQYF.

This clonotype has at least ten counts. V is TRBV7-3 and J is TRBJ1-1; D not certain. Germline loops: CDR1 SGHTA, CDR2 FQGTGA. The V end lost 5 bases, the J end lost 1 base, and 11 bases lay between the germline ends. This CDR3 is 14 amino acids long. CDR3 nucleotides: TGTGCCAGCAGCCCCGGTTGGGGGAACACTGAAGCTTTCTTT. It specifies CASSPGWGNTEAFF.

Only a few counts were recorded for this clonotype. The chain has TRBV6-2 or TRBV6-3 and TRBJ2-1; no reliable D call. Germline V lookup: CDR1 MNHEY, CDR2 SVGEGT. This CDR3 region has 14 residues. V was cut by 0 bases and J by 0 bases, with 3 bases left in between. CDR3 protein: CASSYSSSYNEQFF. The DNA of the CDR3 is TGTGCCAGCAGTTACTCGAGCTCCTACAATGAGCAGTTCTTC.

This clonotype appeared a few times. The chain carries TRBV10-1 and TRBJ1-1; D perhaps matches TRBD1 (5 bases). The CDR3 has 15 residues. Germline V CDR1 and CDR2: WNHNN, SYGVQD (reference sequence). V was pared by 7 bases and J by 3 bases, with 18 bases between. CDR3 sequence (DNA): TGCGCCAGCAAAGGGGAGATGGGGAAGGACACTGAAGCTTTCTTT. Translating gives CASKGEMGKDTEAFF.

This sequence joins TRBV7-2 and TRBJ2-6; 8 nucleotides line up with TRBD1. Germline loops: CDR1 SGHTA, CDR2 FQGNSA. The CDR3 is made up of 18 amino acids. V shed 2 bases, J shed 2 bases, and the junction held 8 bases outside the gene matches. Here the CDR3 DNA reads TGTGCCAGCAGCTTACGGATCTTGGACAGGGCTGGGGCCAACGTCCTGACTTTC. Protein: CASSLRILDRAGANVLTF.

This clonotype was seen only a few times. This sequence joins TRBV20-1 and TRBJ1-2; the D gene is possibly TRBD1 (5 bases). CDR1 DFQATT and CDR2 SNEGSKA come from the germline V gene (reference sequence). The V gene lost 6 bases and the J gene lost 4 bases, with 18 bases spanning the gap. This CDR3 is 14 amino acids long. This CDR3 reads CSASRQGALYGYTF. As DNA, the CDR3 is TGCAGTGCGAGCCGTCAAGGGGCCCTCTATGGCTACACCTTC.

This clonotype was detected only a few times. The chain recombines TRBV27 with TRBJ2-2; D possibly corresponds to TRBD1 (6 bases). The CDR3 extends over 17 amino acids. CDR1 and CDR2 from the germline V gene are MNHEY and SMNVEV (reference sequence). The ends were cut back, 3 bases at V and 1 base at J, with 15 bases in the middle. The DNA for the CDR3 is TGTGCCAGCAGTTTGATGTCGAGGACAGTGAACACCGGGGAGCTGTTTTTT. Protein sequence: CASSLMSRTVNTGELFF.

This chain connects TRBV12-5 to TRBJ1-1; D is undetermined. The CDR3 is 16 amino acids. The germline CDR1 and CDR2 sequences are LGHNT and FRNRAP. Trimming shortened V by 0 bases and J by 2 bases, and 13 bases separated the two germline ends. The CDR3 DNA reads TGTGCTAGTGGTTTGGTACAAAGCGCTGCTAACACTGAAGCTTTCTTT. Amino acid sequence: CASGLVQSAANTEAFF.

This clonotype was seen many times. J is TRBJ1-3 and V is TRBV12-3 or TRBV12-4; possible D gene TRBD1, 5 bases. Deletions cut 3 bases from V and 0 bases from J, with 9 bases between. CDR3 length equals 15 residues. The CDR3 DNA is TGTGCCAGCAGTTTGCGGGGCCTCTCTGGAAACACCATATATTTT. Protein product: CASSLRGLSGNTIYF.

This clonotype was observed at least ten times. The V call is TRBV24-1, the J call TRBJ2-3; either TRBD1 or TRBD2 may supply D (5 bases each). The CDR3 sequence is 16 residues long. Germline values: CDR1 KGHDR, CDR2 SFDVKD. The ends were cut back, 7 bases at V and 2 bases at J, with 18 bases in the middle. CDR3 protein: CATSPTTGDYTDTQYF. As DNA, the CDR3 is TGTGCCACCAGCCCCACCACAGGAGACTACACAGATACGCAGTATTTT.

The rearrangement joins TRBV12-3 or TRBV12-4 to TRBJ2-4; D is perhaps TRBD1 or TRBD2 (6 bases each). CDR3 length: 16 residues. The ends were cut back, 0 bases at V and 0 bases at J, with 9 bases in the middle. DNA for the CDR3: TGTGCCAGCAGTTTAGCGGGGGGCCTAGCCAAAAACATTCAGTACTTC. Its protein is CASSLAGGLAKNIQYF.

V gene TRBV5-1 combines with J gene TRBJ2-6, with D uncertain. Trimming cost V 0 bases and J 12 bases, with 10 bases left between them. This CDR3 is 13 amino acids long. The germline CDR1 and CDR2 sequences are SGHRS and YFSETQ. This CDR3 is CASSLVAGAVLTF. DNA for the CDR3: TGCGCCAGCAGCTTGGTGGCAGGTGCCGTCCTGACTTTC.